These 3 T cell receptor beta chains originate from one sample sequenced in a study of T cell responses to AZD1222 COVID-19 vaccine. Sequencing used immunoSEQ multiplex PCR; TCRdb keeps in-frame clones, though not all of them. The sample lists 100,000 to 120,000 clones, roughly 88% occurring once. The sequenced sample was peripheral blood, obtained 28 days after the second AZD1222 dose. These receptor sequences come from an adult who received the AZD1222 COVID-19 vaccine.

This chain connects TRBV7-2 to TRBJ1-3; D is perhaps TRBD1 (5 bases). The V gene lost 2 bases and the J gene lost 0 bases, with 11 bases spanning the gap. The CDR3 spans 16 residues. Germline loops: CDR1 SGHTA, CDR2 FQGNSA. CDR3 bases: TGTGCCAGCAGCTTAATACAGGACATCTCTGGAAACACCATATATTTT. This sequence encodes CASSLIQDISGNTIYF.

J is TRBJ2-7 and V is TRBV7-2; 8 bases fit TRBD2. With V trimmed by 2 bases and J by 2 bases, 2 bases remained unmatched. CDR3 size: 14 residues. Germline V gene data show CDR1 as SGHTA and CDR2 as FQGNSA. CDR3 in amino acids: CASSLTGGAYEQYF. CDR3 sequence (DNA): TGTGCCAGCAGCTTAACCGGGGGGGCCTACGAGCAGTACTTC.

For the CDR3, the DNA is TGTGCCAGCAGCTTAAGCTACAATGAGCAGTTCTTC. Translating gives CASSLSYNEQFF. The chain combines TRBV7-9 with TRBJ2-1, with unresolved D. CDR1 is SEHNR, CDR2 FQNEAQ, per germline (reference sequence). Deletions cut 2 bases from V and 3 bases from J, with 2 bases between. The CDR3 covers 12 residues.